This entry lists 21 T cell receptor beta chains sequenced from one sample in a study of T-cell memory formation after mild COVID-19 (dated by TCRdb to the early 2020s). The method was 5' RACE. The run used an Illumina NovaSeq 6000. TCRdb passed the public sequencing reads through fastp at Q25 and MiXCR, retaining productive beta sequences. CDR3 protein duplicates are merged, each entry listing the most common genes and DNA. The sample profile shows fewer than 350,000 distinct CDR3 sequences; about a sixth of them were found once. Clones ranked in the top ten supply around 22% of the sample. The specimen sequenced was PBMCs or a T cell subset sorted from them (not recorded which). These receptors were taken from a man aged 18 to 30 who had mild COVID-19 (a few samples of this study predate the infection). The sample titles of this study are shuffled in the database, so cell type and time point are left out; the donor was told from shared clones.

The chain links TRBV12-2 to TRBJ1-5. TRBV12-2 corresponds to a pseudogene. CDR3 length: 16 residues. The CDR3 protein is CASRLIRAGECQPQHF. For the CDR3, the DNA is TGTGCAAGTCGCTTAATTCGTGCGGGAGAATGTCAGCCCCAGCATTTT.

The rearrangement uses TRBV18 and TRBJ2-1; D may be TRBD2 (6 bases). Germline lookup yields CDR1 KGHSH and CDR2 LQKENI. The length of the CDR3 is 15 residues. Trimming pared 0 bases from V and 6 bases from J, leaving 12 bases between. CDR3: CASSPPGLSGNEQFF. The CDR3 region has the DNA TGTGCCAGCTCACCACCGGGACTGTCTGGCAATGAGCAGTTCTTC.

The V gene is TRBV5-4, the J gene TRBJ2-1; perhaps D is TRBD1 or TRBD2 (7 bases each). V was cut by 1 base and J by 0 bases, with 11 bases left in between. CDR3 size: 16 residues. Looked up from germline, CDR1 is SGHNT and CDR2 is YYREEE (reference sequence). The CDR3 here is CASSLKRDSSYNEQFF. The CDR3 DNA follows: TGTGCCAGCAGCTTGAAGCGGGACAGCTCCTACAATGAGCAGTTCTTC.

This chain uses TRBV19 with TRBJ2-5, with 10 bases fitting TRBD1. Germline V gene data show CDR1 as LNHDA and CDR2 as SQIVND (reference sequence). The length of the CDR3 is 15 residues. V was clipped by 4 bases and J by 6 bases; unmatched bases: 8. This CDR3 is CASSTSGTGAKTQYF. The DNA of the CDR3 is TGTGCCAGTAGTACCTCAGGGACAGGGGCGAAGACCCAGTACTTC. Looking up the rest from reference TRBV19 and TRBJ2-5 gives the full variable domain: DGGITQSPKYLFRKEGQNVTLSCEQNLNHDAMYWYRQDPGQGLRLIYYSQIVNDFQKGDIAEGYSVSREKKESFPLTVTSAQKNPTAFYLCASSTSGTGAKTQYFGPGTRLLVL.

The chain combines TRBV7-8 with TRBJ2-3; 7 bases agree with TRBD2. This CDR3 comprises 19 residues. The V and J ends lost 4 bases and 7 bases, in that order; junction bases with no gene match: 23. The germline gives CDR1 SGHVS, CDR2 FQNEAQ. The CDR3 loop is CASSSTTYVRGEGGNTQYF. The CDR3 DNA is TGTGCCAGCAGCTCAACGACCTACGTCCGGGGGGAGGGCGGGAATACGCAGTATTTT.

This chain connects TRBV4-2 to TRBJ2-4, with TRBD2 matching 13 bases. The length of the CDR3 is 18 residues. V shed 0 bases and J 8 bases; nucleotides not matched to a gene: 10. Germline assignment: CDR1 LGHNA and CDR2 YNFKEQ. The CDR3 DNA follows: TGTGCCAGCAGCCAAGATCAACTAGCGGGGGGGCGTGGAGACATTCAGTACTTC. It encodes CASSQDQLAGGRGDIQYF.

The chain carries TRBV29-1 and TRBJ1-1; D ambiguous. The CDR3 has 13 residues. With 1 base removed from V and 1 base from J, the gap between germline ends came to 7 bases. Per germline, CDR1 SQVTM and CDR2 ANQGSEA. The CDR3 nucleotides are TGCAGCGTTGAAGCTGGACGGAACACTGAAGCTTTCTTT. Its translation: CSVEAGRNTEAFF.

This clonotype was recorded a few times. The rearrangement links TRBV6-5 to TRBJ1-2; D unclear. The CDR3 is 13 residues long. Germline V CDR1 and CDR2: MNHEY, SVGAGI. V dropped 1 base and J dropped 6 bases, with 9 bases sitting between them. CDR3 sequence (DNA): TGTGCCAGCAGTTACTTGGTAAACAATGGCTACACCTTC. It translates to CASSYLVNNGYTF.

V usage is TRBV11-3 and J usage is TRBJ1-6; D remains unclear. CDR3 length equals 13 residues. CDR1 and CDR2 from the germline V gene are SGHNT and YENEEA. V was cut by 0 bases and J by 5 bases, with 2 bases left in between. The DNA for the CDR3 is TGTGCCAGCAGCTTAGAGCATAATTCACCCCTCCACTTT. Amino acids: CASSLEHNSPLHF.

The sample holds a few counts of this clonotype. The chain couples TRBV7-9 to TRBJ2-1; 9 bases align to TRBD1. CDR1 SEHNR and CDR2 FQNEAQ come from the germline V gene (reference sequence). V shed 1 base and J 7 bases; nucleotides not matched to a gene: 5. The CDR3 contains 15 residues. The CDR3 protein is CASSLGGTGQNEQFF. As DNA, the CDR3 is TGTGCCAGCAGCTTAGGGGGGACAGGGCAGAATGAGCAGTTCTTC.

This clonotype appeared many times. The rearrangement uses TRBV7-2 and TRBJ2-7; 15 bases line up with TRBD2. The CDR3 is made up of 20 amino acids. J lost 0 bases, V lost 5 bases, and 14 bases had no gene match. The germline V gene has CDR1 SGHTA and CDR2 FQGNSA. The CDR3 region has the DNA TGTGCCAGCAGCGGACTAGCGGGGGGGCGACCCTCTACCGCCTCCTACGAGCAGTACTTC. Translating it yields CASSGLAGGRPSTASYEQYF.

This clonotype appeared a single time. DNA for the CDR3: TGTGCCAGCAGTGACAGCTCCGGGACACTTTACGAGCAGTACTTC. Protein product: CASSDSSGTLYEQYF. The chain uses TRBV6-2 or TRBV6-3 and TRBJ2-7; a possible D gene is TRBD1 (6 bases). Trimming left V 5 bases short and J 4 bases short, with 18 bases between. Germline lookup yields CDR1 MNHEY and CDR2 SVGEGT. The length of the CDR3 is 15 residues.

This clonotype was counted between two and nine times. J is TRBJ1-2 and V is TRBV12-3 or TRBV12-4; D call uncertain. Trimming took off 6 bases at V and 3 bases at J, with 14 bases between the two ends. The CDR3 is made up of 14 amino acids. CDR3 protein: CASSPHDAHYGYTF. In DNA form, the CDR3 reads TGTGCCAGCAGCCCCCACGACGCCCACTATGGCTACACCTTC.

The genes are TRBV28 and TRBJ2-7, with D hard to call. The CDR3 loop spans 14 amino acids. Trimming stripped 6 bases from V and 0 bases from J, with 12 bases between. Germline CDR1 and CDR2: MDHEN and SYDVKM. In DNA, the CDR3 is TGTGCCAGCAGCTCCACATTGGGCTCCTACGAGCAGTACGTC. As protein: CASSSTLGSYEQYV.

This clonotype was seen only a few times. The genes are TRBV4-1 and TRBJ2-7, with TRBD1 as a possible D gene (5 bases). The germline V and J ends were trimmed by 4 bases and 0 bases, with 7 bases remaining between them. The CDR3 loop spans 13 amino acids. Germline loops: CDR1 MGHRA, CDR2 YSYEKL. The CDR3 nucleotides are TGCGCCAGCAGCCTGACAGTCTCCTACGAGCAGTACGTC. This gives the protein CASSLTVSYEQYV.

This clonotype turned up a few times. CDR3 bases: TGTGCCAGCAGCCAAGATCAAGTAGACAGGGGTAATCAGCCCCAGCATTTT. Translating it yields CASSQDQVDRGNQPQHF. V gene TRBV4-2 combines with J gene TRBJ1-5, with 8 bases matching TRBD1. The germline gives CDR1 LGHNA, CDR2 YNFKEQ. CDR3 length: 17 amino acids. Trimming took 0 bases from V and 4 from J; bases not matched to a gene: 8.

This clonotype was picked up many times. The CDR3 DNA reads TGTGCCAGCAGCTCGGGAGGACTAGCGGGGGGCACAGATACGCAGTATTTT. Amino acids: CASSSGGLAGGTDTQYF. V usage is TRBV7-3 and J usage is TRBJ2-3; 13 bases map to TRBD2. Trimming at V came to 4 bases and at J to 1 base, leaving 5 bases not matched to a gene. The CDR3 totals 17 residues. CDR1 and CDR2 (germline): SGHTA, FQGTGA.

The chain carries TRBV15 and TRBJ1-2; D call uncertain. This CDR3 contains 15 residues. Trimming removed 1 base from V and 8 bases from J, with 17 bases in between. CDR1 is LNHNV, CDR2 YYDKDF, per germline (reference sequence). CDR3 in DNA: TGTGCCACCAGCAGAGGAACCGACATAAAAGTCGGCTACACCTTC. It encodes CATSRGTDIKVGYTF.

This clonotype was picked up many times. The chain links TRBV29-1 to TRBJ1-1, with D tentatively TRBD1 (5 bases). The V end was cut by 4 bases, the J end by 5 bases, with 8 bases between. The germline CDR1 and CDR2 sequences are SQVTM and ANQGSEA. The CDR3 spans 11 residues. The DNA of the CDR3 is TGCAGCGTTGCGAGGGGTACTGAAGCTTTCTTT. Residues: CSVARGTEAFF.

The sample holds a few counts of this clonotype. CDR3 region: CASSQSPGWGDTQYF. The CDR3 DNA reads TGCGCCAGCAGCCAATCCCCAGGGTGGGGAGATACGCAGTATTTT. The rearrangement uses TRBV4-3 and TRBJ2-3; possibly TRBD1 for D (5 bases). The CDR3 is 15 amino acids. V lost 2 bases and J lost 5, with 14 bases in between. Germline CDR1 is LGHNA and CDR2 is YSLEER.

The table lists this clonotype with a few counts. V and J are TRBV12-3 or TRBV12-4 and TRBJ1-4, with D uncertain. There are 13 residues in the CDR3. Trimming took off 10 bases at V and 8 bases at J, with 17 bases between the two ends. The CDR3 spells CATREGWSEKLFF. The DNA of the CDR3 is TGTGCCACCCGGGAGGGTTGGTCCGAAAAACTGTTTTTT.